The 17 T cell receptor beta chains below were found in one sample sequenced in a study of CD8+ T cells in alopecia areata. RNA, once extracted, was reverse transcribed into cDNA for use as the sequencing template. Sequenced by immunoSEQ multiplex PCR; TCRdb stores in-frame clones only, minus some. The data show about 270,000 clones, about three fifths seen once. Treatment reported: oral pan-JAK inhibitor, 5-10 mg twice daily. The sample in question was CD4+ T cells sorted from blood, obtained at roughly week 52, from a patient treated with tofacitinib. The origin of the receptors is a human donor with alopecia areata.

This clone was seen only once. The chain carries TRBV29-1 and TRBJ2-5; D remains ambiguous. V lost 5 bases, J lost 2 bases, and 9 bases lay in between. Germline V lookup: CDR1 SQVTM, CDR2 ANQGSEA. This CDR3 is 12 amino acids long. Here the CDR3 reads CSVSTWQETQYF. In DNA form, the CDR3 reads TGCAGCGTTTCCACATGGCAAGAGACCCAGTACTTC.

The genes are TRBV7-2 and TRBJ1-5; D not resolved. The germline V and J ends were trimmed by 3 bases and 6 bases, with 6 bases remaining between them. Germline-derived CDR1 and CDR2 are SGHTA and FQGNSA. The CDR3 consists of 12 residues. In DNA form, the CDR3 reads TGTGCCAGCAGCTTGTGGGGTCAGCCCCAGCATTTT. As protein: CASSLWGQPQHF.

V usage is TRBV30 and J usage is TRBJ1-2; D uncertain. Germline V gene sequence: CDR1 GTSNPN, CDR2 SVGIG (reference sequence). V was cut by 2 bases and J by 0 bases, with 7 bases left in between. The CDR3 length is 13 residues. CDR3 sequence reads: CAWSYATNYGYTF. CDR3 in DNA: TGTGCCTGGAGTTACGCAACTAACTATGGCTACACCTTC.

The gene calls are TRBV7-2 and TRBJ2-3; D gene ambiguous. Deletions cut 3 bases from V and 5 bases from J, with 12 bases between. Germline CDR1 and CDR2: SGHTA and FQGNSA. The CDR3 extends over 14 amino acids. The DNA for the CDR3 is TGTGCCAGCAGCTTCAGTAGAGCCGGAGATACGCAGTATTTT. It is translated as CASSFSRAGDTQYF.

The chain recombines TRBV4-3 with TRBJ1-1, with D uncertain. V was pared by 1 base and J by 12 bases, with 12 bases between. CDR1 and CDR2 from the germline V gene are LGHNA and YSLEER. The CDR3 extends over 12 amino acids. The CDR3: CASSQGALSPFF. The CDR3 nucleotides are TGCGCCAGCAGCCAAGGGGCCCTCTCTCCTTTCTTT.

This chain joins TRBV4-1 and TRBJ1-5; D is ambiguous. The CDR3 is 15 amino acids. CDR1 and CDR2 (germline): MGHRA, YSYEKL. V was cut by 0 bases and J by 3 bases, with 9 bases left in between. The CDR3 DNA sequence: TGCGCCAGCAGCCAAGATGATCGGTTCAATCAGCCCCAGCATTTT. Protein sequence: CASSQDDRFNQPQHF.

V usage is TRBV6-1 and J usage is TRBJ2-7, with D possibly being TRBD2 (5 bases). The CDR3 runs to 13 residues. CDR1 is MNHNS and CDR2 is SASEGT in the germline V gene. Trimming shortened V by 8 bases and J by 9 bases, and 20 bases separated the two germline ends. The CDR3 DNA reads TGTGCCAGCGAAGGAAGCGGTGGTTTAGGGCAGTACTTC. Protein: CASEGSGGLGQYF.

The gene calls are TRBV5-6 and TRBJ2-5; the D gene could be TRBD1 or TRBD2 (5 bases each). The CDR3 is made up of 13 amino acids. The V end was cut by 2 bases, the J end by 4 bases, with 9 bases between. Germline assignment: CDR1 SGHDT and CDR2 YYEEEE. The CDR3 loop is CASSFGTAETQYF. CDR3 in DNA: TGTGCCAGCAGCTTTGGGACCGCAGAGACCCAGTACTTC.

The chain has TRBV9 and TRBJ2-3; D call uncertain. The V and J ends lost 1 base and 1 base respectively, with 7 bases between them. CDR1 and CDR2 from the germline V gene are SGDLS and YYNGEE. The CDR3 is 14 amino acids. The CDR3 is CASSVQTGTDTQYF. The CDR3 bases are TGTGCCAGCAGCGTACAGACTGGCACAGATACGCAGTATTTT.

V usage is TRBV30 and J usage is TRBJ1-6, with a possible D match to TRBD1 (5 bases). Germline loops: CDR1 GTSNPN, CDR2 SVGIG (reference sequence). This CDR3 has 14 residues. CDR3 DNA sequence: TGTGCTGTGCGGGGACTGGAGGCAAATTCACCCCTCCACTTT. Its translation: CAVRGLEANSPLHF.

This clone was detected a few times. This rearrangement joins TRBV29-1 to TRBJ2-4; TRBD1 agrees at 11 bases. The trim removed 6 bases at V and 7 bases at J, leaving 2 bases unmatched. Germline-derived CDR1 and CDR2 are SQVTM and ANQGSEA. The CDR3 is 12 amino acids. Here the CDR3 reads CSVWTGGNIQYF. In nucleotides, the CDR3 is TGCAGCGTATGGACAGGGGGCAACATTCAGTACTTC.

The chain uses TRBV30 and TRBJ1-2; TRBD1 is a possible D gene (5 bases). From germline, CDR1 is GTSNPN and CDR2 SVGIG (reference sequence). CDR3 length: 12 residues. Deletions cut 8 bases from V and 7 bases from J, with 17 bases between. CDR3 coding DNA: TGTGCCGGAAGGTTTGGGGGTGGTGGCTACACCTTC. Translated: CAGRFGGGGYTF. Filled out from reference TRBV30 and TRBJ1-2, the complete variable domain reads SQTIHQWPATLVQPVGSPLSLECTVEGTSNPNLYWYRQAAGRGLQLLFYSVGIGQISSEVPQNLSASRPQDRQFILSSKKLLLSDSGFYLCAGRFGGGGYTFGSGTRLTVV.

This clone was seen a few times. The rearrangement uses TRBV29-1 and TRBJ2-7; D unclear. Germline V gives CDR1 SQVTM, CDR2 ANQGSEA. V was trimmed by 2 bases and J by 1 base, leaving 9 bases between them. This CDR3 spans 13 amino acids. The CDR3 is CSVESPPSYEQYF. The CDR3 bases are TGCAGCGTTGAATCCCCACCTTCCTACGAGCAGTACTTC.

This clone has a handful of counts. V is TRBV6-5 and J is TRBJ1-2, with TRBD1 matching 8 bases. The trim removed 5 bases at V and 8 bases at J, leaving 7 bases unmatched. CDR1 is MNHEY, CDR2 SVGAGI, per germline. This CDR3 is 13 amino acids long. Written as DNA, the CDR3 is TGTGCCAGCAGTACGACACAGGGGGAAGGCTACACCTTC. The encoded protein is CASSTTQGEGYTF.

The chain is built from TRBV6-6 and TRBJ2-7; D may be TRBD1 (5 bases). Germline values: CDR1 MNHNY, CDR2 SVGAGI (reference sequence). This CDR3 has 11 residues. The V end was cut by 8 bases, the J end by 5 bases, with 10 bases between. CDR3 loop: CASARGDEQYF. CDR3 coding DNA: TGTGCCAGCGCTAGGGGTGACGAGCAGTACTTC.

Points on this clone: This likely traces to a read error, being one base from a far larger clone. The chain recombines TRBV4-1 with TRBJ2-7, with 10 positions matching TRBD1. V trimming: 5 bases; J trimming: 4 bases; junction bases outside the gene matches: 5. Germline loops: CDR1 MGHRA, CDR2 YSYEKL. The CDR3 covers 14 residues. CDR3 residues: CASSIRDRGYEQYF. CDR3 nucleotide sequence: TGCGCCAGCAGCATCCGGGACAGGGGTTACGAGCAGTACTTC.

The V and J genes are TRBV15 and TRBJ2-7; no firm D call. Trimming took 0 bases from V and 6 from J, leaving 12 bases between them. The CDR3 is 14 residues long. The V gene's germline CDR1 is LNHNV and CDR2 YYDKDF (reference sequence). The CDR3 protein is CATSREPAMGEQYF. CDR3 DNA: TGTGCCACCAGCAGAGAGCCCGCCATGGGCGAGCAGTACTTC.